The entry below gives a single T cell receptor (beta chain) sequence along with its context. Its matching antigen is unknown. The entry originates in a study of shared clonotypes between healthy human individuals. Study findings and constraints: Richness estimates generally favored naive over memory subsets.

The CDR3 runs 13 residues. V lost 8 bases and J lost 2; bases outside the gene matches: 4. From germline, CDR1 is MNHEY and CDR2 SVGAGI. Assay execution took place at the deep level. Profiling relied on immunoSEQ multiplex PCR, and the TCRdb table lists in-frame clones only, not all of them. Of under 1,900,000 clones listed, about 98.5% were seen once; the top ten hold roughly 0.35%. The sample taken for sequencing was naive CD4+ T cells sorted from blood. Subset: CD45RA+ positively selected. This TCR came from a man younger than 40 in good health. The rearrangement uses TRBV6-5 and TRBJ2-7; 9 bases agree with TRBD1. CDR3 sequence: CASWGQGPYEQYF. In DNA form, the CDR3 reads TGTGCCAGCTGGGGACAGGGCCCCTACGAGCAGTACTTC.